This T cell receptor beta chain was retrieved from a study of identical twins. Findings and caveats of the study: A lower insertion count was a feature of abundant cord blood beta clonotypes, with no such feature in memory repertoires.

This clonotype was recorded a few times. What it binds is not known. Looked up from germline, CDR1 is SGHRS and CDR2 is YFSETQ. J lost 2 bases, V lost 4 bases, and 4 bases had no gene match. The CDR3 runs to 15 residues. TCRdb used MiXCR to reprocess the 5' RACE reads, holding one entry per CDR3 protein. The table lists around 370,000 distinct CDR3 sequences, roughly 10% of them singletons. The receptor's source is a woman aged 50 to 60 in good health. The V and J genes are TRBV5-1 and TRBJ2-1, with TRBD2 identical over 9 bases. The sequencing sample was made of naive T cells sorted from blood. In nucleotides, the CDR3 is TGCGCCAGCAGCAGTGGCGGGGGGGCCTACAATGAGCAGTTCTTC. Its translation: CASSSGGGAYNEQFF.